The text below deals with one TCR beta chain. These data belong to a study of CD8 T cells in Susac syndrome. Germline V gene data show CDR1 as DFQATT and CDR2 as SNEGSKA (reference sequence). The ends were cut back, 8 bases at V and 4 bases at J, with 20 bases in the middle. CDR3 length: 14 residues. RNA amounts of about 0.5 to 1 ug underwent reverse transcription with random hexamers. TCRdb called the immunoSEQ multiplex PCR reads again in MiXCR, with one record for every CDR3 protein. The table includes 100,000 to 150,000 distinct CDR3 sequences, around 94% detected once. The source material was CD8+ T cells from PBMCs. This clonotype originated in a human donor with Susac syndrome. The chain couples TRBV20-1 to TRBJ2-5; D may be TRBD1 or TRBD2 (5 bases each). The CDR3 is CSTRDRDLGETQYF. The CDR3 region has the DNA TGCAGTACAAGGGACCGAGACCTGGGAGAGACCCAGTACTTC.